This T cell receptor beta chain was found in a study of human T cells and chemical hapten exposure (dated by TCRdb to the early 2020s). Context from the whole study: For sensitization, 2% DPC in acetone was applied to a roughly 2 cm by roughly 2 cm area of upper inner arm skin. Weekly therapeutic DPC doses were additionally applied to the scalp of patients throughout the roughly 25-week study period. Patch testing was performed on the upper back with Finn chambers containing 0.01% DPC, and the patch tests were scored after 6 days according to International Contact Dermatitis Research Group standards. Most of the patients in the cohort were female, and the cohort covered alopecia areata with under or over 50% scalp involvement, alopecia totalis and alopecia universalis. Libraries were combined into a pool for sequencing, and differences in TCR yield between samples came mainly from small differences in library volumes within the pool. In alopecia patients, the study followed how the peripheral blood TCR repertoire changed in vivo over primary and secondary sensitization to diphenylcyclopropenone (DPC), a hapten. Blood was sampled from patients pre-sensitization (week 0) and at 2, 6 and about 24 weeks after DPC sensitization. Twenty-nine alopecia patients gave blood for TCR sequencing at one to four time points (pre-sensitization, 2, 6 and 24 weeks). Beyond this particular receptor, the publication reports: Expanded TCRs formed significantly more large CDR3 similarity clusters than pre-sensitization or healthy control sets, consistent with antigen-driven responses. DPC sensitization did not change how many TCRs were above 1 in 1000 frequency, and no evidence was found of alterations in global repertoire structure. Because every patient had alopecia, a presumed autoimmune disease, the patients' immune response might differ from that of healthy individuals. The number of PT1 expanded TCRs positively correlated with patch test score, significant at thresholds 8, 16 and 32 but not 4. Repeated subsampling changed both the strength of the expansion versus patch-test correlation and the threshold at which the correlation became significant.

The time point tag for this specimen amounts to: pre-sensitization, week 0. The treatment or condition label, as the study defines it: therapeutic diphenylcyclopropenone sensitization with weekly scalp DPC. At every patch-test visit, the blood draw took place before the patch test was put on. Patients were considered eligible if aged 18 to 70, diagnosed with alopecia and deemed suitable for DPC therapy, and patients were excluded if pregnant. Total RNA was isolated from unfractionated whole blood collected in Tempus Blood RNA tubes. Trimming takes 3 bases from V and 1 base from J, and the germline ends sit 8 bases apart. CDR1 SNHLY and CDR2 FYNNEI were looked up in the germline V gene. From its cysteine to its phenylalanine, the CDR3 spans 14 amino acids. Only the CDR3 part of the read is kept: 42 bases, read in frame from the first base. The method behind the library was RACE. Sequencing instrument: NextSeq 500. During library preparation, unique molecular identifiers were attached to individual cDNA molecules so that TCRs could be counted in a quantitative, reproducible way. From each blood RNA sample, both TCR alpha and TCR beta chains were sequenced. As for how the authors treated the data: Samples had a median of approximately 93,000 TCRs, with a range from about 23,224 to 750,000. V, J and CDR3 annotation of the TCR reads was carried out using the Decombinator software suite. For the PS versus PT1 abundance plots, all samples were subsampled to the same number of TCRs (28,000). Expanded TCRs were defined as absent before sensitization and observed at least eight times at the 2-week time point. The public reads were run again by TCRdb, first through fastp at Q25 and then through MiXCR, and only productive beta chains were kept. Records with the same CDR3 protein are collapsed into one entry carrying the most frequent genes and DNA. These V and J calls rely on TCRdb rather than the paper's analysis. For this sample there are about 120,000 distinct CDR3 sequences; about 13% appear just once. The ten largest clonotypes hold roughly 3.1% of the sample.

Remarks on this clonotype: Its antigen is not yet known. No per-base quality is available; no much larger clone lies one base away.

The chain uses TRBV2 and TRBJ2-3; the D gene is perhaps TRBD2, on 5 matching bases. This TCR was sampled from a woman between 18 and 29 years old with alopecia areata. Some clones in this sample may be carry-over from other donors' samples. The source was whole blood, collected in connection with sensitization to the hapten diphenylcyclopropenone (DPC). The CDR3 loop reads CASSETRGTDTQYF. Read as DNA, the sequence is TGTGCCAGCAGTGAGACGAGGGGCACAGATACGCAGTATTTT.